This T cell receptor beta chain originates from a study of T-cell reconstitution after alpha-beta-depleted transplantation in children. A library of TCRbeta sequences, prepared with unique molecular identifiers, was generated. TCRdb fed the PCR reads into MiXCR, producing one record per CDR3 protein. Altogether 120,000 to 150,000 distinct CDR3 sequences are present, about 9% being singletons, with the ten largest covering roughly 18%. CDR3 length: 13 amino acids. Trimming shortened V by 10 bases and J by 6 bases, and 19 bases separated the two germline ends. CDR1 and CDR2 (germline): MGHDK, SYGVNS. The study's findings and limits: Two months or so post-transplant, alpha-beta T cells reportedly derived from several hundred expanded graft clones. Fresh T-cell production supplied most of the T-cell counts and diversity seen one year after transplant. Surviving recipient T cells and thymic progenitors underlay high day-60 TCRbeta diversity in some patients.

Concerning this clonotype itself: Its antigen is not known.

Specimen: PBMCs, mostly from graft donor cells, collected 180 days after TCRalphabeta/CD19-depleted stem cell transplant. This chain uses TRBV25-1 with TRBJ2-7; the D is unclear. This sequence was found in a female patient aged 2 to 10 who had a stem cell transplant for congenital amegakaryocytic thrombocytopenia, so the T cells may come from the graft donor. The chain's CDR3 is CATELTPLSEQYF. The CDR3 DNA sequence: TGTGCCACCGAGTTGACACCCTTGTCCGAGCAGTACTTC.